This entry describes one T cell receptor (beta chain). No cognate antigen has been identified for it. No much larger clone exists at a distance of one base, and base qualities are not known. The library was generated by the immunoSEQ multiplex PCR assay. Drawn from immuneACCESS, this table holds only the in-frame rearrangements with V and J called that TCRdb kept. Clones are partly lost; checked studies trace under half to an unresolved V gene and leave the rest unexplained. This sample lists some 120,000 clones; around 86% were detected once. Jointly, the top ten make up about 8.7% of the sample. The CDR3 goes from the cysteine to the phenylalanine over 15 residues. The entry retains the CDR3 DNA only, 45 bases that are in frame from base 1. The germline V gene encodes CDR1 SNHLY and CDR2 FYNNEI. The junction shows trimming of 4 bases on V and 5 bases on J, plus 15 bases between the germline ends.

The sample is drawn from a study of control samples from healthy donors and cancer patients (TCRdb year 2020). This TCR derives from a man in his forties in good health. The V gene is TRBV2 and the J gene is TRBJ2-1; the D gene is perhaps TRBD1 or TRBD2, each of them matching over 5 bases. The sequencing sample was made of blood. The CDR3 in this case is CASSAPGPLNNEQFF. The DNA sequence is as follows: TGTGCCAGCAGTGCCCCGGGACCCTTAAACAATGAGCAGTTCTTC.